Sequencing of this T cell receptor beta chain was carried out in a study of regulatory T cells in long-lasting Graves disease. Study conclusions and caveats: TRBV28, TRBJ1-2 and TRBJ2-5 emerged as the favored segments in persistent disease.

Germline CDR1 reads SGHRS; CDR2 reads YFSETQ. The CDR3 consists of 16 residues. Trimming shortened V by 4 bases and J by 0 bases, and 13 bases separated the two germline ends. A note on this clonotype: Antigen specificity is unknown.

Through Arm-PCR of CDR3 regions and iRepertoire HTBI primers, TCR beta libraries were built. TCRdb itself ran the multiplex PCR reads through MiXCR, one entry per CDR3 protein. This table has roughly 500,000 distinct CDR3 sequences, around a fifth appearing once. Regarding time point: persistent/refractory GD, antithyroid drugs over 5 years with positive TRAb. The TCR library was made from RNA that had been extracted from PBMCs in TRIzol. Diagnosing Graves' disease relied on the American Thyroid Association guidelines. The chain links TRBV5-1 to TRBJ2-2, with unresolved D. This receptor was obtained from a female donor with Graves disease. The sequenced sample was peripheral blood mononuclear cells (PBMCs), obtained when the disease was refractory, from a patient treated with antithyroid drugs. This chain's CDR3 is CASSQRGSSNTGELFF. The CDR3 DNA reads as TGCGCCAGCAGCCAACGTGGGTCCTCGAACACCGGGGAGCTGTTTTTT.